The 18 T cell receptor beta chains presented below share a single source sample, sequenced in a study of CD4 T cells in relation to SARS-CoV-2 and coronaviruses. Their antigen targets remain unknown. Unexposed donor CD4+ T cells date from about 2011-2018, before the COVID-19 pandemic. The cells were cultured for around ten days before CD4+ T cells were isolated. Profiling relied on immunoSEQ multiplex PCR, and the TCRdb table lists in-frame clones only, not all of them. Of nearly 30,000 clones in the sample, over 60% were seen once. Sequencing input: CD4+ T cells from PBMCs, cultured in vitro. Every receptor here comes from a human donor in good health.

J is TRBJ1-6 and V is TRBV4-3, with D unresolved. Germline V gene data show CDR1 as LGHNA and CDR2 as YSLEER. This CDR3 has 16 residues. V was clipped by 1 base and J by 11 bases, with 18 bases between them. This chain's CDR3 is CASSQVHKVGIAPLHF. The CDR3 region has the DNA TGCGCCAGCAGCCAAGTTCATAAGGTTGGGATAGCACCCCTCCACTTT.

The V call is TRBV5-1, the J call TRBJ2-1; 8 positions match TRBD2. Germline CDR1 and CDR2: SGHRS and YFSETQ. The CDR3 is 14 residues long. V trimming: 3 bases; J trimming: 7 bases; junction bases outside the gene matches: 6. The CDR3 coding sequence is TGCGCCAGCAGCTACGGGACTAGGTCGAATGAGCAGTTCTTC. Residues: CASSYGTRSNEQFF.

V is TRBV21-1 and J is TRBJ1-6; TRBD1 was called by the table and not checked on the DNA. TRBV21-1 is marked as a pseudogene. The CDR3 has 14 amino acids. The CDR3 DNA reads TGTGCCAGCTATCCCAGGGGAGAGAATTCACCCCTCCACTTT. Translation: CASYPRGENSPLHF.

This clone came up once. This chain connects TRBV4-2 to TRBJ2-1; 7 bases line up with TRBD2. V lost 0 bases and J lost 1; bases outside the gene matches: 9. The CDR3 sequence is 18 residues long. Germline-derived CDR1 and CDR2 are LGHNA and YNFKEQ. The CDR3 sequence is CASSQDPRGVGSYNEQFF. Written as DNA, the CDR3 is TGTGCCAGCAGCCAAGATCCTCGGGGGGTCGGATCCTACAATGAGCAGTTCTTC.

The sample holds one count of this clone. The genes are TRBV7-9 and TRBJ2-2; D call uncertain. V shed 11 bases and J shed 2 bases, with 18 bases lying between them. Germline V gene lookup returns CDR1 SEHNR and CDR2 FQNEAQ (reference sequence). The CDR3 is made up of 15 amino acids. CDR3 sequence (DNA): TGTGCCGGCAAAGAAGGACCCGCCAACACCGGGGAGCTGTTTTTT. It codes for CAGKEGPANTGELFF.

This rearrangement joins TRBV6-5 to TRBJ2-5, with TRBD2 as a possible D gene (5 bases). The CDR3 spans 13 residues. Between the trimmed V and J ends, which lost 5 bases and 2 bases, there was a span of 9 bases. Germline V gene lookup returns CDR1 MNHEY and CDR2 SVGAGI. Here the CDR3 DNA reads TGTGCCAGCAGTCACGGGATACAAGAGACCCAGTACTTC. It encodes CASSHGIQETQYF.

The chain couples TRBV18 to TRBJ1-1; TRBD1 matches 8 bases. The CDR3 runs to 15 residues. Losses at the gene ends were 2 bases for V and 5 bases for J; bases not matched to a gene: 7. Germline CDR1 is KGHSH and CDR2 is LQKENI. CDR3 bases: TGTGCCAGCTCACCAGACAGGGGAGGAAGAACTGAAGCTTTCTTT. It specifies CASSPDRGGRTEAFF.

The rearrangement joins TRBV14 to TRBJ2-2; unclear D gene. The CDR3 consists of 14 residues. CDR1 SGHDN and CDR2 FVKESK come from the germline V gene. Trimming took off 0 bases at V and 6 bases at J, with 8 bases between the two ends. In DNA form, the CDR3 reads TGTGCCAGCAGCCAAGACTTTCTGGCCGGGGAGCTGTTTTTT. Amino acid sequence: CASSQDFLAGELFF.

The chain is built from TRBV29-1 and TRBJ2-7, with 8 nucleotides matching TRBD2. CDR1 and CDR2 from the germline V gene are SQVTM and ANQGSEA. The junction had 8 bases not matched to a gene; V was cut back by 1 base and J by 6 bases. This CDR3 spans 14 amino acids. In DNA, the CDR3 is TGCAGCGTTGAAGTCCGGGGGGGGGTTGGCGAGCAGTACTTC. Its translation: CSVEVRGGVGEQYF.

The V and J genes are TRBV6-5 and TRBJ1-4; D call uncertain. The CDR3 spans 15 residues. Trimming left V 2 bases short and J 0 bases short, with 7 bases between. CDR1 is MNHEY and CDR2 is SVGAGI in the germline V gene. The DNA for the CDR3 is TGTGCCAGCAGTTACGGGTGGGCAACTAATGAAAAACTGTTTTTT. Its protein is CASSYGWATNEKLFF.

V is TRBV2 and J is TRBJ2-2, with a tentative D call TRBD1 (5 bases). V lost 1 base and J 4 bases, leaving 7 bases between the germline ends. The germline V gene has CDR1 SNHLY and CDR2 FYNNEI. The CDR3 runs 14 residues. CDR3 in DNA: TGTGCCAGCAGTGAAGGACAGCTCACCGGGGAGCTGTTTTTT. This encodes CASSEGQLTGELFF.

This sequence joins TRBV10-3 and TRBJ2-5, with 8 bases identical to TRBD2. The CDR3 has 15 amino acids. V gave up 7 bases and J gave up 1 base; unmatched junction bases: 8. Germline V gene data show CDR1 as ENHRY and CDR2 as SYGVKD. CDR3 in amino acids: CAIKRGGTLQETQYF. DNA for the CDR3: TGTGCCATCAAACGCGGGGGGACCCTCCAAGAGACCCAGTACTTC.

The rearrangement joins TRBV7-2 to TRBJ1-1, with D tentatively TRBD1 (6 bases). Germline V gene lookup returns CDR1 SGHTA and CDR2 FQGNSA. V shed 6 bases and J shed 0 bases, with 8 bases lying between them. This CDR3 contains 13 residues. CDR3 bases: TGTGCCAGCAGGGACAGTCTGAACACTGAAGCTTTCTTT. It encodes CASRDSLNTEAFF.

V is TRBV13 and J is TRBJ2-1; D possibly uses TRBD1 or TRBD2 (5 bases each). This CDR3 has 16 residues. V was trimmed by 8 bases and J by 5 bases, leaving 22 bases between them. Per the germline V gene, CDR1 is PRHDT and CDR2 is FYEKMQ (reference sequence). The CDR3: CASAPGWPWGDNEQFF. Written as DNA, the CDR3 is TGTGCCAGCGCCCCGGGATGGCCATGGGGCGACAATGAGCAGTTCTTC.

Only one count was recorded for this clone. CDR3 in amino acids: CASRATGPPEAFF. CDR3 in DNA: TGTGCCAGCAGAGCCACAGGGCCCCCTGAAGCTTTCTTT. The chain has TRBV12-3 or TRBV12-4 and TRBJ1-1; TRBD1 is a possible D gene (6 bases). Trimming took 6 bases from V and 6 from J, leaving 14 bases between them. The CDR3 runs 13 residues.

This clone appeared a few times. The rearrangement links TRBV19 to TRBJ1-5; 9 nucleotides agree with TRBD1. CDR3 size: 15 residues. Germline lookup yields CDR1 LNHDA and CDR2 SQIVND (reference sequence). V was pared by 5 bases and J by 5 bases, with 7 bases of the junction left unmatched. This chain's CDR3 is CASSPPGTGHQPQHF. The CDR3 DNA is TGTGCCAGTAGTCCCCCCGGGACAGGGCATCAGCCCCAGCATTTT.

This chain links TRBV19 with TRBJ2-2, with D hard to call. The V end lost 5 bases, the J end lost 5 bases, and 9 bases lay between the germline ends. The CDR3 is made up of 13 amino acids. Germline loops: CDR1 LNHDA, CDR2 SQIVND (reference sequence). Written as DNA, the CDR3 is TGTGCCAGTAGTTCAAAGATTACCGGGGAGCTGTTTTTT. Its protein is CASSSKITGELFF.

There are a few counts of this clone. The gene calls are TRBV3-1 (or the pseudogene TRBV3-2) and TRBJ1-2; TRBD1 agrees at 7 bases. The germline V gene encodes CDR1 LGHDT and CDR2 YNNKEL (reference sequence). The CDR3 is 13 residues long. Unmatched junction bases numbered 4, after V lost 5 bases and J lost 4 bases. The chain's CDR3 is CASSLQGVYGYTF. For the CDR3, the DNA is TGTGCCAGCAGCTTGCAGGGGGTCTATGGCTACACCTTC.